This TCR beta chain emerged from a study of blood T cell repertoires in COVID-19. For this clone: This same CDR3 is encoded by further DNA sequences in the sample.

The V segment lost 4 bases and the J segment 4 bases; nucleotides outside the gene matches: 3. This CDR3 has 13 residues. Germline V lookup: CDR1 SGHRS, CDR2 YFSETQ. The repertoire was sequenced with immunoSEQ multiplex PCR; TCRdb's copy has only in-frame clones and lacks some. The sample lists about 350,000 clones, about 92% occurring once. What was sequenced was peripheral blood. The chain recombines TRBV5-1 with TRBJ2-7; 9 nucleotides line up with TRBD1. The clonotype originates from a woman aged 60-70 years with COVID-19, enrolled during active disease. CDR3 residues: CASSKDRGYEQYF. For the CDR3, the DNA is TGCGCCAGCAGCAAGGACAGGGGTTACGAGCAGTACTTC.